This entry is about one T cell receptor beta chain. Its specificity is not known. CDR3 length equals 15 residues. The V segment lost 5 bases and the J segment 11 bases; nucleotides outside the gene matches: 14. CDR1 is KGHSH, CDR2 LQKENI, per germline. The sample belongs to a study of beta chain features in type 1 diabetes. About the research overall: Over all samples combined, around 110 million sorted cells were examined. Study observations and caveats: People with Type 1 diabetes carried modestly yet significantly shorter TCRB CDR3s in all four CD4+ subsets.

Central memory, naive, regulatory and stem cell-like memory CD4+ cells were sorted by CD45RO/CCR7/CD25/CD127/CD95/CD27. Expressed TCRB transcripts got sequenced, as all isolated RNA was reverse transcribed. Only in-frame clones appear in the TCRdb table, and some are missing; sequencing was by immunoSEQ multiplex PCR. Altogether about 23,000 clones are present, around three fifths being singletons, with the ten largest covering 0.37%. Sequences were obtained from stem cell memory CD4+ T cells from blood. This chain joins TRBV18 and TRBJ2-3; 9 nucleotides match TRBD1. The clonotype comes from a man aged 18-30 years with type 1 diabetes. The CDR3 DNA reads TGTGCCAGCTCAGCCCGACAGGGGGAGAGGTCTGAGCAGTATTTT. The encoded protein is CASSARQGERSEQYF.